The 21 T cell receptor beta chains below were found in one sample sequenced in a study of graft-versus-host responses after intestinal transplantation. Assay: immunoSEQ multiplex PCR; the TCRdb copy retains only in-frame clones and omits some. Among thousands of clones listed, 30% were seen once. The source material was alloreactive CD4+ T cells from a mixed lymphocyte reaction culture, sampled before transplantation. Subset reported: CFSE-low proliferating T cells sorted from roughly six-day pre-transplant mixed lymphocyte reaction (GvH or HvG direction). Receptor source: a human patient who was an organ donor for intestinal transplantation.

The chain is built from TRBV11-3 and TRBJ2-7; tentatively, D is TRBD2 (6 bases). Germline V CDR1 and CDR2: SGHNT, YENEEA. V was shortened by 5 bases and J by 1 base, with 24 bases between the two germline ends. This CDR3 contains 18 residues. The CDR3 sequence is CASSPVLGGLENSYEQYF. In DNA form, the CDR3 reads TGTGCCAGCAGCCCTGTTCTCGGGGGATTAGAAAATTCCTACGAGCAGTACTTC.

By share, this clone ranks as medium-sized. The genes are TRBV5-8 and TRBJ2-6, with a tentative D call TRBD2 (6 bases). The CDR3 loop spans 16 amino acids. V was clipped by 4 bases and J by 0 bases, with 11 bases between them. Germline lookup yields CDR1 SGHTS and CDR2 YDEGEE. CDR3 region: CASSPLGGSGANVLTF. The CDR3 DNA reads TGTGCCAGCAGCCCTTTGGGGGGCTCTGGGGCCAACGTCCTGACTTTC.

This clone is classed as medium-sized. V is TRBV29-1 and J is TRBJ2-4, with a possible D match to TRBD1 (6 bases). Trimming cost V 7 bases and J 0 bases, with 7 bases left between them. The length of the CDR3 is 12 residues. CDR1 and CDR2 (germline): SQVTM, ANQGSEA. CDR3 sequence reads: CSGTVAKNIQYF. The CDR3 region has the DNA TGCAGCGGGACAGTAGCCAAAAACATTCAGTACTTC.

The table lists this clone with a few counts. The chain carries TRBV4-2 and TRBJ2-1; D not certain. Trimming shortened V by 5 bases and J by 13 bases, and 18 bases separated the two germline ends. CDR1 is LGHNA and CDR2 is YNFKEQ in the germline V gene. The CDR3 spans 13 residues. The CDR3 DNA follows: TGTGCCAGCAGCTTGGGCTCGCACTTATCCCAGTTCTTC. It codes for CASSLGSHLSQFF.

This chain connects TRBV7-2 to TRBJ1-3; no firm D call. The CDR3 totals 15 residues. V gave up 3 bases and J gave up 3 bases, with 12 bases separating them. The germline CDR1 and CDR2 sequences are SGHTA and FQGNSA. The CDR3 is CASSFAGTGGNTIYF. The CDR3, as DNA: TGTGCCAGCAGCTTCGCAGGCACTGGTGGAAACACCATATATTTT.

The V call is TRBV5-1, the J call TRBJ2-7; the D gene is possibly TRBD2 (6 bases). The CDR3 is 14 amino acids. Germline V CDR1 and CDR2: SGHRS, YFSETQ. Trimming pared 0 bases from V and 2 bases from J, leaving 9 bases between. The CDR3 here is CASSLGDWAYEQYF. In DNA form, the CDR3 reads TGCGCCAGCAGCTTGGGGGACTGGGCCTACGAGCAGTACTTC. The full variable domain, rest sourced from reference TRBV5-1 and TRBJ2-7, is KAGVTQTPRYLIKTRGQQVTLSCSPISGHRSVSWYQQTPGQGLQFLFEYFSETQRNKGNFPGRFSGRQFSNSRSEMNVSTLELGDSALYLCASSLGDWAYEQYFGPGTRLTVT.

Comment on this clone: No conserved phenylalanine or tryptophan is present at the end of the CDR3, so a read error is the likely explanation. The gene calls are TRBV28 and TRBJ2-4; TRBD2 might be the D (5 bases). The CDR3 totals 14 residues. Germline values: CDR1 MDHEN, CDR2 SYDVKM. V was clipped by 6 bases and J by 8 bases, with 17 bases between them. In DNA form, the CDR3 reads TGTGCCAGCAGGGAGCGGACTTATCGGGACATTCAGTACCTC. It is translated as CASRERTYRDIQYL.

This clone has only a few counts. At one end the junction does not follow the germline gene, possibly because of a read error. This chain connects TRBV5-4 to TRBJ1-4; 11 bases are a match to TRBD1. Looked up from germline, CDR1 is SGHNT and CDR2 is YYREEE (reference sequence). The CDR3 sequence is 15 residues long. CDR3 residues: CASSRGQGANEKLFF. The CDR3 nucleotides read TGTGCCAGCAGTCGCGGACAGGGGGCTAACGAAAAACTGTTTTTT.

This sequence joins TRBV14 and TRBJ2-5, with 12 bases matching TRBD2. The germline V gene encodes CDR1 SGHDN and CDR2 FVKESK. The CDR3 loop spans 18 amino acids. Unmatched junction bases numbered 11, after V lost 4 bases and J lost 2 bases. This chain's CDR3 is CASSRNSRTSGNQETQYF. CDR3 in DNA: TGTGCCAGCAGCCGAAATTCACGGACTAGCGGGAATCAAGAGACCCAGTACTTC.

V is TRBV19 and J is TRBJ1-5; maybe TRBD1 (6 bases). V lost 5 bases to trimming and J lost 6 bases, with 14 bases between them. Germline lookup yields CDR1 LNHDA and CDR2 SQIVND (reference sequence). The CDR3 has 14 residues. This CDR3 reads CASSPNRVPQPQHF. The CDR3 nucleotides are TGTGCCAGTAGTCCTAACAGGGTTCCTCAGCCCCAGCATTTT.

As regards this clone: An end of the junction does not agree with germline; a read error may underlie this. The V gene is TRBV4-3, the J gene TRBJ2-2; maybe TRBD1 (6 bases). Germline CDR1 reads LGHNA; CDR2 reads YSLEER. This CDR3 is 15 amino acids long. The CDR3, as DNA: TGCGCCAGCAGCTCGATGGGGAAGGGACACCGGGGAGCTGTTTTT. Its translation: CASSSMGKGHRGAVF.

CDR3 loop: CASSPGQGVTTQYF. The CDR3 DNA reads TGTGCCAGCAGCCCGGGACAGGGGGTTACGACCCAGTACTTC. The rearrangement links TRBV9 to TRBJ2-5; 11 nucleotides agree with TRBD1. The germline V gene has CDR1 SGDLS and CDR2 YYNGEE. The CDR3 length is 14 residues. The V and J ends lost 4 bases and 7 bases, in that order; junction bases with no gene match: 6.

By share, this clone counts as medium-sized (0.01 to 0.1%). The V call is TRBV2, the J call TRBJ1-2; D is perhaps TRBD1 (6 bases). In germline, CDR1 is SNHLY, CDR2 FYNNEI. Deletions cut 7 bases from V and 4 bases from J, with 19 bases between. The CDR3 runs 15 residues. The CDR3 sequence: CASTPGVGHLYGYTF. DNA for the CDR3: TGTGCCAGCACTCCGGGTGTGGGACACCTCTATGGCTACACCTTC.

The CDR3 loop is CASSYSLRAVEAFF. The CDR3 bases are TGTGCCAGCAGTTACTCTCTGCGGGCTGTGGAAGCTTTCTTT. The chain couples TRBV6-6 to TRBJ1-1; D is undetermined. Germline-derived CDR1 and CDR2 are MNHNY and SVGAGI (reference sequence). The CDR3 is 14 residues long. V dropped 0 bases and J dropped 8 bases, with 13 bases sitting between them.

The chain couples TRBV6-1 to TRBJ2-5; 10 bases match TRBD2. Looked up from germline, CDR1 is MNHNS and CDR2 is SASEGT. J lost 7 bases, V lost 6 bases, and 11 bases had no gene match. The length of the CDR3 is 15 residues. The chain's CDR3 is CASRTLAGATRTQYF. The CDR3 coding sequence is TGTGCCAGCAGGACTCTAGCGGGGGCCACGCGGACCCAGTACTTC.

V and J are TRBV5-4 and TRBJ2-1; D ambiguous. V dropped 1 base and J dropped 0 bases, with 11 bases sitting between them. Germline V lookup: CDR1 SGHNT, CDR2 YYREEE (reference sequence). CDR3 length equals 16 residues. The CDR3 loop reads CASSLRPESSYNEQFF. The CDR3 DNA reads as TGTGCCAGCAGCTTGCGTCCGGAGAGCTCCTACAATGAGCAGTTCTTC.

This chain joins TRBV7-2 and TRBJ2-2; 12 nucleotides align to TRBD2. J was trimmed by 1 base and V by 5 bases; bases with no gene match: 5. The length of the CDR3 is 17 residues. Germline CDR1 SGHTA, CDR2 FQGNSA. This chain's CDR3 is CASSPRLAGVNTGELFF. CDR3 in DNA: TGTGCCAGCAGCCCTCGACTAGCGGGGGTGAACACCGGGGAGCTGTTTTTT.

This clone was counted only a few times. The gene calls are TRBV5-5 and TRBJ2-6, with D possibly being TRBD2 (5 bases). The CDR3 has 20 residues. The germline V gene encodes CDR1 SGHKS and CDR2 YYEKEE (reference sequence). Trimming shortened V by 4 bases and J by 0 bases, and 23 bases separated the two germline ends. CDR3 bases: TGTGCCAGCAGCCCGGCGATAACTAGGAAAAGCGTCTCTGGGGCCAACGTCCTGACTTTC. It specifies CASSPAITRKSVSGANVLTF.

This clone appeared a few times. The rearrangement links TRBV5-5 to TRBJ2-7, with D tentatively TRBD1 (5 bases). CDR1 and CDR2 (germline): SGHKS, YYEKEE (reference sequence). Trimming took 1 base from V and 3 from J, leaving 20 bases between them. This CDR3 region has 17 residues. The CDR3 loop reads CASSLSARVTLGYEQYF. CDR3 coding DNA: TGTGCCAGCAGCTTGTCGGCCAGGGTAACCCTCGGCTACGAGCAGTACTTC.

This chain connects TRBV7-2 to TRBJ2-7; D gene uncertain. V was pared by 1 base and J by 1 base, with 8 bases between. The germline V gene has CDR1 SGHTA and CDR2 FQGNSA. The CDR3 runs 14 residues. CDR3 protein: CASSLVSLSYEQYF. CDR3 in DNA: TGTGCCAGCAGCTTAGTATCTCTATCCTACGAGCAGTACTTC.

This clone came up a few times. The V gene is TRBV18, the J gene TRBJ1-4, with D possibly being TRBD1 (5 bases). V was shortened by 8 bases and J by 5 bases, with 15 bases between the two germline ends. CDR3 length equals 14 residues. CDR1 and CDR2 (germline): KGHSH, LQKENI. CDR3 protein: CASRRGLMNEKLFF. The CDR3 DNA reads as TGTGCCAGCCGCCGGGGACTGATGAATGAAAAACTGTTTTTT.